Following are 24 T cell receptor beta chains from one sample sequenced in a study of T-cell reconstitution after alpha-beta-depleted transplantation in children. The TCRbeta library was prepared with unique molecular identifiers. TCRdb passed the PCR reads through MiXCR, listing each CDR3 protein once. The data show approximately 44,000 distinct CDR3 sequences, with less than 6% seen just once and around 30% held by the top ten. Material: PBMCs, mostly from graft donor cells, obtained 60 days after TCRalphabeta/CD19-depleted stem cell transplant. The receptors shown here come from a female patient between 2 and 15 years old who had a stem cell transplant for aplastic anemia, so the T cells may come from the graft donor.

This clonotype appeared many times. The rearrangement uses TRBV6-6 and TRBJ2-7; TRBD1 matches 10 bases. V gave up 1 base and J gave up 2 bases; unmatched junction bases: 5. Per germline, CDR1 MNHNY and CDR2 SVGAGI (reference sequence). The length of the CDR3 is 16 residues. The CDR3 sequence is CASSYFSGQGTYEQYF. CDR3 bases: TGTGCCAGCAGTTACTTCTCGGGACAGGGGACCTACGAGCAGTACTTC.

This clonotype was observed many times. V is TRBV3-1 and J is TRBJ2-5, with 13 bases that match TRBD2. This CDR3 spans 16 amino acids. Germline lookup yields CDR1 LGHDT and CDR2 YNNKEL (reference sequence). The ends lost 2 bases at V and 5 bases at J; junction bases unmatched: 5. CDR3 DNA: TGTGCCAGCAGCCAACGGACTAGCGGGAGAAGGGAGACCCAGTACTTC. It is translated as CASSQRTSGRRETQYF.

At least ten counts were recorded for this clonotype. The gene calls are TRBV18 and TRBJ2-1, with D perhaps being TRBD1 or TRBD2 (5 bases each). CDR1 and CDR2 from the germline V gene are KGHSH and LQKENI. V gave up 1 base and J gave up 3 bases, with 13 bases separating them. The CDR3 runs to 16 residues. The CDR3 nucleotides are TGTGCCAGCTCACCACAAGGGGCAGGACTCTACAATGAGCAGTTCTTC. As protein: CASSPQGAGLYNEQFF.

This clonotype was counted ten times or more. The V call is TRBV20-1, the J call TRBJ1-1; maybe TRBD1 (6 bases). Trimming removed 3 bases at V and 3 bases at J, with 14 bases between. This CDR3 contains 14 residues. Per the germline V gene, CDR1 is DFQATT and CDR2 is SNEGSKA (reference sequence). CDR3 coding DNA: TGCAGTGCTAGTCCCAACACAGGGCACACTGAAGCTTTCTTT. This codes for CSASPNTGHTEAFF.

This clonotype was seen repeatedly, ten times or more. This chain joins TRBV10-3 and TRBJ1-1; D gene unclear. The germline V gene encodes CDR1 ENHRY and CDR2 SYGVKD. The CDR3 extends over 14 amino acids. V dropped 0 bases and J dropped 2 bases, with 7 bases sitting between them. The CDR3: CAISESQSNTEAFF. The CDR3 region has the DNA TGTGCCATCAGTGAGTCACAGAGTAACACTGAAGCTTTCTTT.

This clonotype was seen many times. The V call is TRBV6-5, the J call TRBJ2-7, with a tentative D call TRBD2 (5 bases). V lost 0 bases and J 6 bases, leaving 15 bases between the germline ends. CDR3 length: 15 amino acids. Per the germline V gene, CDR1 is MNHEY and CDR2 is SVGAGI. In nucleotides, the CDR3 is TGTGCCAGCAGTTACTCGAGGACCCTCGGGGTCGAGCAGTACTTC. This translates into CASSYSRTLGVEQYF.

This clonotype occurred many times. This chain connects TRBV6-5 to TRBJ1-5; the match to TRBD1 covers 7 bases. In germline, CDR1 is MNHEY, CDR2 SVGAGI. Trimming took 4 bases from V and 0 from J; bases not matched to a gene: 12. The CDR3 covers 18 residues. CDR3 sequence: CASSSHRRTGNSNQPQHF. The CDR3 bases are TGTGCCAGCAGTTCCCACCGGAGGACAGGCAATAGCAATCAGCCCCAGCATTTT.

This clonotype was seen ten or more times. Here the CDR3 DNA reads TGCAGTGCTAGTCTAGCCGGAGGGGCAGGGGGAATCCTTGGAGAGCAGTACTTC. As protein: CSASLAGGAGGILGEQYF. The J gene is TRBJ2-7, the V gene TRBV20-1, with a possible D match to TRBD1 (7 bases). The V end lost 3 bases, the J end lost 7 bases, and 31 bases lay between the germline ends. From germline, CDR1 is DFQATT and CDR2 SNEGSKA (reference sequence). This CDR3 comprises 18 residues.

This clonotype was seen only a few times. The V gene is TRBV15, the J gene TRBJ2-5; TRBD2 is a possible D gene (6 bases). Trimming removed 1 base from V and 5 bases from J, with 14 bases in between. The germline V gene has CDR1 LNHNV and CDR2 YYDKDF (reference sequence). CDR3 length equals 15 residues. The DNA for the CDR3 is TGTGCCACCAGCAGAGGCTGGGGGGTAGGGGAGACCCAGTACTTC. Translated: CATSRGWGVGETQYF. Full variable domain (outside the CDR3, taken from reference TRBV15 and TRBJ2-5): DAMVIQNPRYQVTQFGKPVTLSCSQTLNHNVMYWYQQKSSQAPKLLFHYYDKDFNNEADTPDNFQSRRPNTSFCFLDIRSPGLGDTAMYLCATSRGWGVGETQYFGPGTRLLVL.

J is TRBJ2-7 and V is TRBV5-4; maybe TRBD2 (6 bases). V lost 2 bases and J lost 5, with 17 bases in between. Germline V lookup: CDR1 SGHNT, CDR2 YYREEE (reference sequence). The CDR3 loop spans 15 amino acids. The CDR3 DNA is TGTGCCAGCAGCTTCGGCGGGGAATTGAGGGACGAGCAGTACTTC. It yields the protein CASSFGGELRDEQYF.

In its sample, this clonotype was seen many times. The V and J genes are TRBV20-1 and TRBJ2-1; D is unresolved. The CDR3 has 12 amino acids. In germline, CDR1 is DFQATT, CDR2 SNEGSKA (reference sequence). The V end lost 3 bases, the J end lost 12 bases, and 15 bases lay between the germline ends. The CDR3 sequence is CSASWATSLQFF. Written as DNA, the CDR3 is TGCAGTGCTAGTTGGGCGACTTCTCTGCAGTTCTTC.

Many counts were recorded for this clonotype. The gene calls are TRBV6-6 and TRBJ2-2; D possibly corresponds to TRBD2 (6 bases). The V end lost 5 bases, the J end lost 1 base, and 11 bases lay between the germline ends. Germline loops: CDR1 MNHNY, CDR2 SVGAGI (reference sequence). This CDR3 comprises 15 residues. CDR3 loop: CASSRKEGNTGELFF. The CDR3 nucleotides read TGTGCCAGCAGTCGGAAGGAGGGGAACACCGGGGAGCTGTTTTTT.

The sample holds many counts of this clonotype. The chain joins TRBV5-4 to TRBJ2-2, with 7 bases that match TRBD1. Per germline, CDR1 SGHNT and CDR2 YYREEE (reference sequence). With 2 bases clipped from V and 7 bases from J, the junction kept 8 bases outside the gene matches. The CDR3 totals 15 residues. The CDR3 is CASSFETGFLGELFF. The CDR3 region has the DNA TGTGCCAGCAGCTTCGAGACAGGGTTTCTCGGGGAGCTGTTTTTT.

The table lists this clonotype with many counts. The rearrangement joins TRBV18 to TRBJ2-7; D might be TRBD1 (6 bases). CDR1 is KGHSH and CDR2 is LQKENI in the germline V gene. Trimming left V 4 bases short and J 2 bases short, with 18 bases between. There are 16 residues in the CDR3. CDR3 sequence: CASSLTTGAQTYEQYF. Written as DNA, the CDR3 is TGTGCCAGCTCACTGACGACAGGCGCACAAACCTACGAGCAGTACTTC.

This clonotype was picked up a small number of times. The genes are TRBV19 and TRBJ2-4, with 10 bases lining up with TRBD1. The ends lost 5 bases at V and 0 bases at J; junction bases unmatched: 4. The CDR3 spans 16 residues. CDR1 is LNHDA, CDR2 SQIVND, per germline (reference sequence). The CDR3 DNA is TGTGCCAGTAGTGTCGGGACAGGGGTAGCCAAAAACATTCAGTACTTC. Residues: CASSVGTGVAKNIQYF. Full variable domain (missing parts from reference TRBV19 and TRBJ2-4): DGGITQSPKYLFRKEGQNVTLSCEQNLNHDAMYWYRQDPGQGLRLIYYSQIVNDFQKGDIAEGYSVSREKKESFPLTVTSAQKNPTAFYLCASSVGTGVAKNIQYFGAGTRLSVL.

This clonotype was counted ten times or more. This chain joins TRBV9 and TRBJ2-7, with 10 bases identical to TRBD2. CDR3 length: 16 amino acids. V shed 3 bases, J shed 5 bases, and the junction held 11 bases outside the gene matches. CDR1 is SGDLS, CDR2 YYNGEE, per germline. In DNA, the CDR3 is TGTGCCAGCAGCGCCACTAGGCTAGCGGGAGCGGACGAGCAGTACTTC. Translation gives CASSATRLAGADEQYF.

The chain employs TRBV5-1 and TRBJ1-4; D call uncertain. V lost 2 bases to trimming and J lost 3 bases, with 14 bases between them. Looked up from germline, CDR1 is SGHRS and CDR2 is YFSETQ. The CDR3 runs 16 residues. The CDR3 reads CASSFLPPGSNEKLFF. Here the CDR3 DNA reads TGCGCCAGCAGCTTCCTCCCCCCAGGTTCTAATGAAAAACTGTTTTTT.

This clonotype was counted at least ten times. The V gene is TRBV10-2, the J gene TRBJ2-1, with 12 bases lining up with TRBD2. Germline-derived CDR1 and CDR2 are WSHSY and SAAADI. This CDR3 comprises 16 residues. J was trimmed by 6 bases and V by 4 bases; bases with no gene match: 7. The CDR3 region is CASSAGGLAGPNEQFF. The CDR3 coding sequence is TGCGCCAGCAGTGCCGGGGGACTAGCGGGCCCCAATGAGCAGTTCTTC.

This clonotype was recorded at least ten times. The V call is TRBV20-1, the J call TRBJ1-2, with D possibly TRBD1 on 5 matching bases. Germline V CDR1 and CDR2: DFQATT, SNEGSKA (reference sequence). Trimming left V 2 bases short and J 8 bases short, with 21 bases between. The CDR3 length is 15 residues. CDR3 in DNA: TGCAGTGCTAGATACCCTCCGGGGCGAAGTGGCGGCTACACCTTC. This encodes CSARYPPGRSGGYTF.

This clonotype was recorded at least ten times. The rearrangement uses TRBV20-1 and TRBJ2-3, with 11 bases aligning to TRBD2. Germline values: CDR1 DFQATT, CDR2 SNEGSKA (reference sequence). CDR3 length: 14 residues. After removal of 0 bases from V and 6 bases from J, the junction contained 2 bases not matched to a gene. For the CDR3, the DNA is TGCAGTGCTAGAGATAGCGGGGGGGCGGATACGCAGTATTTT. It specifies CSARDSGGADTQYF.

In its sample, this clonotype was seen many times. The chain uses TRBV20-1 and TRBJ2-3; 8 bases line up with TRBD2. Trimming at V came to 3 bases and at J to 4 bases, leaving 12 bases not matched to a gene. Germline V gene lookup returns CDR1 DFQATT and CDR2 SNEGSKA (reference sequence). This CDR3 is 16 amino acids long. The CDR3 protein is CSASHSGGADPDTQYF. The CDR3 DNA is TGCAGTGCTAGTCATTCGGGGGGGGCCGATCCAGATACGCAGTATTTT.

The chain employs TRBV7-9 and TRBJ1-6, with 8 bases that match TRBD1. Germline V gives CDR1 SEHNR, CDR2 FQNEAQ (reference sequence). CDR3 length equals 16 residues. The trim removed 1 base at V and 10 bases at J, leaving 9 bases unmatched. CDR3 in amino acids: CASSLGTGPGGSPLHF. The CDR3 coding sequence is TGTGCCAGCAGCTTAGGGACAGGGCCAGGCGGCTCACCCCTCCACTTT.

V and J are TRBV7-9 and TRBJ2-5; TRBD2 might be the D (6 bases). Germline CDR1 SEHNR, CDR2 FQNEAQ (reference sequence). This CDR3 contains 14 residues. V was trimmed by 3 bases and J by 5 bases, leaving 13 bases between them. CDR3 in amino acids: CASSFGSGAETQYF. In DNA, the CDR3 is TGTGCCAGCAGCTTCGGCTCGGGAGCCGAGACCCAGTACTTC.

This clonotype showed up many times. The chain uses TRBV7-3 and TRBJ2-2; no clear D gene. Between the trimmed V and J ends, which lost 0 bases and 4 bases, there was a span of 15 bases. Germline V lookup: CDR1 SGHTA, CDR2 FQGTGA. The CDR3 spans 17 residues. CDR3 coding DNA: TGTGCCAGCAGCTTAACCTCGTTAGCCCCGGTCACCGGGGAGCTGTTTTTT. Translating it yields CASSLTSLAPVTGELFF.